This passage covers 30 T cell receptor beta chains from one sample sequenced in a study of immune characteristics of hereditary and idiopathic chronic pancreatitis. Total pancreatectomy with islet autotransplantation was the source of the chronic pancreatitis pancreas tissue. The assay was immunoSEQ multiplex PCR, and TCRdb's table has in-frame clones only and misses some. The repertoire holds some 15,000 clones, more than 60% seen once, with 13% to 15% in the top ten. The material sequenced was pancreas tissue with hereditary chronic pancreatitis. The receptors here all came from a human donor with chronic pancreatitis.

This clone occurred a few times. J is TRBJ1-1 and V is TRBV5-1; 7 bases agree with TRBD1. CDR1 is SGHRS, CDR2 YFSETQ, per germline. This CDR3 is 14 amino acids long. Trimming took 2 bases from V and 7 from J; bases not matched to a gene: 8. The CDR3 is CASSFRGRGDEAFF. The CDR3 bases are TGCGCCAGCAGCTTTAGGGGGCGAGGAGATGAAGCTTTCTTT.

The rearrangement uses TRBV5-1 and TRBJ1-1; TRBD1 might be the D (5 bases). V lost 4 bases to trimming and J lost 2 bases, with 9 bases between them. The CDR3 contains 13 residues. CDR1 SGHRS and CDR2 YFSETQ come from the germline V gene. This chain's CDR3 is CASSEQGNTEAFF. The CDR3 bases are TGCGCCAGCAGCGAGCAGGGTAACACTGAAGCTTTCTTT.

Written as DNA, the CDR3 is TGTGCCAGCAGTGAATACACCCTCACAGATACGCAGTATTTT. Translation gives CASSEYTLTDTQYF. V gene TRBV25-1 combines with J gene TRBJ2-3, with no clear D. The CDR3 runs 14 residues. Per germline, CDR1 MGHDK and CDR2 SYGVNS. V lost 0 bases and J lost 2, with 6 bases in between.

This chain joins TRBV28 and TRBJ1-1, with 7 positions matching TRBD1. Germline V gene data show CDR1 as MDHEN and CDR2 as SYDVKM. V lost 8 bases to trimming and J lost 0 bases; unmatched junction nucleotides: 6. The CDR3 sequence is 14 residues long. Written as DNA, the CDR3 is TGTGCCAGCGGGGGACAGAGTTTGAACACTGAAGCTTTCTTT. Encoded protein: CASGGQSLNTEAFF.

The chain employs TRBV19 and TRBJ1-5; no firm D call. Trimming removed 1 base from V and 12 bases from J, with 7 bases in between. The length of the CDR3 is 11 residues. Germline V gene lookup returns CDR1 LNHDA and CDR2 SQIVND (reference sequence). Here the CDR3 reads CASSIGRYQHF. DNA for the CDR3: TGTGCCAGTAGTATAGGTCGTTACCAGCATTTT.

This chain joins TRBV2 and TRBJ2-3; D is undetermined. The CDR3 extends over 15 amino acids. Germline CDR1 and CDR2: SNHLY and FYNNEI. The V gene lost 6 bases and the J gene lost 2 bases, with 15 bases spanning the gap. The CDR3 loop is CASRAPGALTDTQYF. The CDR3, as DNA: TGTGCCAGCAGAGCCCCAGGTGCCCTCACAGATACGCAGTATTTT.

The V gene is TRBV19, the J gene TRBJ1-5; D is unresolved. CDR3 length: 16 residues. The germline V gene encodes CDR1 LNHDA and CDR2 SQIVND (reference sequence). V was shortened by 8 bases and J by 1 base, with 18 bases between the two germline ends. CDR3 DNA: TGTGCCAGTCGACCACAAGGATTTCAGAGCAATCAGCCCCAGCATTTT. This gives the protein CASRPQGFQSNQPQHF.

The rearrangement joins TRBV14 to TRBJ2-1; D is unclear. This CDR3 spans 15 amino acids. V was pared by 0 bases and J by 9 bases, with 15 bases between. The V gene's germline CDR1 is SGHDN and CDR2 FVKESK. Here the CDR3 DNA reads TGTGCCAGCAGCCAAGATTTTTGGTACTCGAGTGAGCAGTTCTTC. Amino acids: CASSQDFWYSSEQFF.

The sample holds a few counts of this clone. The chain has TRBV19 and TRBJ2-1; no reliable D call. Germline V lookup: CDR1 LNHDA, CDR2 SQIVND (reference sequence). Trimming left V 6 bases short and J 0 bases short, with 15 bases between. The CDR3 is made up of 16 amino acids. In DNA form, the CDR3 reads TGTGCCAGTAGCCCACCACTATTTAGCTCCTACAATGAGCAGTTCTTC. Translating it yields CASSPPLFSSYNEQFF.

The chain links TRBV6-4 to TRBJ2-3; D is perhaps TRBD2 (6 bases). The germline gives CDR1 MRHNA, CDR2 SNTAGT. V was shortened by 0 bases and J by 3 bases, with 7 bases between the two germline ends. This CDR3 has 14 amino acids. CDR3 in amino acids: CASSDSLATDTQYF. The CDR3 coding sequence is TGTGCCAGCAGTGACTCACTAGCTACAGATACGCAGTATTTT.

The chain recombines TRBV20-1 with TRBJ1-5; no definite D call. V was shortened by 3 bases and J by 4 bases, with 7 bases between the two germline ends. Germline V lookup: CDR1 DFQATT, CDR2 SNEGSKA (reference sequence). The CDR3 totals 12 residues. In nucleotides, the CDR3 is TGCAGTGCTAGTTCCGGGAATCAGCCCCAGCATTTT. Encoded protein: CSASSGNQPQHF.

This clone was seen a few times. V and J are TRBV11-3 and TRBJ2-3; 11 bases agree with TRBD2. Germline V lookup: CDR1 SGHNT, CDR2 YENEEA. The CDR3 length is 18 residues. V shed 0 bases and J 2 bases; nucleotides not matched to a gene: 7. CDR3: CASSLEGTSGTFTDTQYF. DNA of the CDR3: TGTGCCAGCAGCTTAGAGGGGACTAGCGGAACCTTCACAGATACGCAGTATTTT.

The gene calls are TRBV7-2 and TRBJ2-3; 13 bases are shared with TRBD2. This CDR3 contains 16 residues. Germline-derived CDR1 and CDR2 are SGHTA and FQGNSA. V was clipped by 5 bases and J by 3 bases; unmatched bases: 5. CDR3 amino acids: CASSRTSGRGTDTQYF. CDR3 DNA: TGTGCCAGCAGCCGGACTAGCGGGAGAGGAACAGATACGCAGTATTTT.

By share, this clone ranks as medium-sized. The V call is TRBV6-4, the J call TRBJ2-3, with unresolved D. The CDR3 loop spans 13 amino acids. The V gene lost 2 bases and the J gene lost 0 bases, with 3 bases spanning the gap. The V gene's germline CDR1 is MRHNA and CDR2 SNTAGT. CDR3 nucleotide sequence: TGTGCCAGCAGTGACGGGAGCACAGATACGCAGTATTTT. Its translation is CASSDGSTDTQYF.

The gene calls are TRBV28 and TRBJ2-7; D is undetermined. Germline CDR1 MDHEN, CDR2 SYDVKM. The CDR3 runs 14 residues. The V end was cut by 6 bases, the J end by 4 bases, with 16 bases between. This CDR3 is CASSKKGPIYEQYF. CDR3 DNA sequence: TGTGCCAGCAGCAAGAAGGGTCCTATTTACGAGCAGTACTTC.

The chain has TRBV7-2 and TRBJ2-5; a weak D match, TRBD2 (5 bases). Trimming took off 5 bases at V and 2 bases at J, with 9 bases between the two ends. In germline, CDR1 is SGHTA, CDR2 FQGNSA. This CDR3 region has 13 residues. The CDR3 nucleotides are TGTGCCAGCAGCACAAGGACTCAAGAGACCCAGTACTTC. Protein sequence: CASSTRTQETQYF.

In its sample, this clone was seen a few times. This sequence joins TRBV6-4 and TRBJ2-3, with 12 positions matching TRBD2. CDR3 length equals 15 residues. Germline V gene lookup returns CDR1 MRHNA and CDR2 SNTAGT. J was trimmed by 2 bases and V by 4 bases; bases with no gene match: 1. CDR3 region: CASSGLAGDTDTQYF. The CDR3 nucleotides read TGTGCCAGCAGTGGACTAGCGGGAGACACAGATACGCAGTATTTT.

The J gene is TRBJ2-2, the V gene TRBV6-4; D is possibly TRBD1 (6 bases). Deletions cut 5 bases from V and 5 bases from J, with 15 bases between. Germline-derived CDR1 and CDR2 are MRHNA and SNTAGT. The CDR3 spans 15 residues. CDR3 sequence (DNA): TGTGCCAGCAGTCGAGCCGGGACAACAACCGGGGAGCTGTTTTTT. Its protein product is CASSRAGTTTGELFF.

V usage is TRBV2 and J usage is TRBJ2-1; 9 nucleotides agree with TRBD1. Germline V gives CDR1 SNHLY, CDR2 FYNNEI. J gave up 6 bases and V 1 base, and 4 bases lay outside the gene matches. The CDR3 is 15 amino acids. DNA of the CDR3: TGTGCCAGCAGTGAAGAGACAGGGGGAATCAATGAGCAGTTCTTC. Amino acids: CASSEETGGINEQFF.

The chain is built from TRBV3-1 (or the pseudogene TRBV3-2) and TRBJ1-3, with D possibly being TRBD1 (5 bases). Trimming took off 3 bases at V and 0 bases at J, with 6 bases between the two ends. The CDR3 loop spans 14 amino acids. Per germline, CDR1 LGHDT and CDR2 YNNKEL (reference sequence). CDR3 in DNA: TGTGCCAGCAGCCAGACAGTCTCTGGAAACACCATATATTTT. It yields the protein CASSQTVSGNTIYF.

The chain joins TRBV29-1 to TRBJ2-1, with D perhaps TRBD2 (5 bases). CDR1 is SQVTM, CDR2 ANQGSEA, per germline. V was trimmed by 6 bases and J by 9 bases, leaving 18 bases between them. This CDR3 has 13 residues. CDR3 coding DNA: TGCAGCGTGGGAACAAGCGGTTATAGTGAGCAGTTCTTC. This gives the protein CSVGTSGYSEQFF.

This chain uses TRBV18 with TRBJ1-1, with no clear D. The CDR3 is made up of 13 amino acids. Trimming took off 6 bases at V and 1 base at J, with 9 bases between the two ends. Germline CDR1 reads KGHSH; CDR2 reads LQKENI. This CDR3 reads CASSLAGNTEAFF. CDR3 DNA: TGTGCCAGCTCCCTGGCAGGGAACACTGAAGCTTTCTTT.

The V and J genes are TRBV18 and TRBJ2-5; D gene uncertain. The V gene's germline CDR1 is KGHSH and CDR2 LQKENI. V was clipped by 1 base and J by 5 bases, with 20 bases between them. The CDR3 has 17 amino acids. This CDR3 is CASSPLASPSVGETQYF. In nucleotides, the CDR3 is TGTGCCAGCTCACCACTCGCAAGTCCGTCAGTCGGGGAGACCCAGTACTTC.

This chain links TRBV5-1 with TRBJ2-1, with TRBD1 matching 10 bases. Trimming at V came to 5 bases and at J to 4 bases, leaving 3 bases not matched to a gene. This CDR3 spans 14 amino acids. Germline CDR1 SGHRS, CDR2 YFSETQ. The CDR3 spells CASRDRGVYNEQFF. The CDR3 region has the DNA TGCGCCAGCAGGGACAGGGGGGTGTACAATGAGCAGTTCTTC.

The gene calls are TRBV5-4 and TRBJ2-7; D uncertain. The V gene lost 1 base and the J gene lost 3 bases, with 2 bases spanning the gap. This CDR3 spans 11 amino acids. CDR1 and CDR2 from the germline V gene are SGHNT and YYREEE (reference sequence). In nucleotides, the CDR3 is TGTGCCAGCAGCTTGTACTACGAGCAGTACTTC. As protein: CASSLYYEQYF.

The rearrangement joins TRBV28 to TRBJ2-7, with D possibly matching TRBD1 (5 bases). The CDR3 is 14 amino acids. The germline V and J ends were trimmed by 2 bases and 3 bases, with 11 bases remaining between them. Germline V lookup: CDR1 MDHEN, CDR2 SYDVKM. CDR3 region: CASSLQQDIYEQYF. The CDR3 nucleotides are TGTGCCAGCAGTTTACAACAGGACATCTACGAGCAGTACTTC.

CDR3 amino acids: CASSSKGLDFSGANVLTF. CDR3 DNA sequence: TGTGCCAGCAGCTCCAAAGGACTAGACTTCTCTGGGGCCAACGTCCTGACTTTC. J is TRBJ2-6 and V is TRBV7-8, with 7 bases matching TRBD2. V lost 4 bases, J lost 0 bases, and 9 bases stayed unmatched. Germline loops: CDR1 SGHVS, CDR2 FQNEAQ. The CDR3 contains 18 residues.

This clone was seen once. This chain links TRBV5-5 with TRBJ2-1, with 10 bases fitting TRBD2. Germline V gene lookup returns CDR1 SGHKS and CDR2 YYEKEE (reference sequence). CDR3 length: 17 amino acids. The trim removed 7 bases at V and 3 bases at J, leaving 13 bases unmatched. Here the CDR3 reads CASGNRRAGGFYNEQFF. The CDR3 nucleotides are TGTGCCAGCGGCAATCGCAGAGCGGGAGGGTTCTACAATGAGCAGTTCTTC. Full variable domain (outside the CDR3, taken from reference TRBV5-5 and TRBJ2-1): DAGVTQSPTHLIKTRGQQVTLRCSPISGHKSVSWYQQVLGQGPQFIFQYYEKEERGRGNFPDRFSARQFPNYSSELNVNALLLGDSALYLCASGNRRAGGFYNEQFFGPGTRLTVL.

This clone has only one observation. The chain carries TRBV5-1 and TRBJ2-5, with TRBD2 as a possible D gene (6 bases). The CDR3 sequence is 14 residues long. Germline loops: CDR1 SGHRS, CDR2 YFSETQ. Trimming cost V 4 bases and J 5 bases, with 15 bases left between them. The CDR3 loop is CASSRVAGMETQYF. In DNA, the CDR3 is TGCGCCAGCAGCCGGGTCGCGGGAATGGAGACCCAGTACTTC.

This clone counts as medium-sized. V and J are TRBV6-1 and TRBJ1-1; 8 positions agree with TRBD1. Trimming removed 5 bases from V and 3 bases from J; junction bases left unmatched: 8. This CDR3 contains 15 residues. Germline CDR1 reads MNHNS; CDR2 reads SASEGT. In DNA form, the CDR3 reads TGTGCCAGCAGTTGGGGACAGGTGGCGGACACTGAAGCTTTCTTT. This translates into CASSWGQVADTEAFF.